This T cell receptor beta chain was sequenced in a study of blood T cell repertoires in COVID-19. Overall study: Whether acute or convalescent, the COVID-19 samples came from the United States, Italy and Spain.

Profiling relied on immunoSEQ multiplex PCR, and the TCRdb table lists in-frame clones only, not all of them. The sample has about 310,000 clones; around 89% are singletons. The CDR3 sequence is 13 residues long. CDR1 SGHTA and CDR2 FQGNSA come from the germline V gene. V shed 1 base and J shed 4 bases, with 5 bases lying between them. Followed over time, Seattle patients had been enrolled while infection was active. Sequencing was done on a sample of peripheral blood. The sequence was obtained from a woman aged 35 to 49 with COVID-19, enrolled during active disease. This rearrangement joins TRBV7-2 to TRBJ2-1; D remains unclear. CDR3 in amino acids: CASSLGPYNEQFF. CDR3 nucleotides: TGTGCCAGCAGCTTAGGGCCGTACAATGAGCAGTTCTTC.